One T cell receptor (beta chain) is described in this entry. Its antigen is undetermined. Germline and junction disagree at one end, which may indicate a read error. These data originate in a study of beta chain features in type 1 diabetes. Study observations and caveats: Cells carrying high TCR expression could end up over-represented when cDNA is sequenced. More deletions and fewer insertions at VDJ junctions were seen in type 1 diabetes patients.

Expressed TCRB transcripts were sequenced because the isolated RNA had all been reverse transcribed beforehand. The study sequenced naive, central memory and regulatory T cell samples to an average of about 4 million reads. Only in-frame clones appear in the TCRdb table, and some are missing; sequencing was by immunoSEQ multiplex PCR. The sample lists 150,000 to 180,000 clones; around 8.5% were seen once. The CDR3 is made up of 13 amino acids. CDR1 SGHNT and CDR2 YYREEE come from the germline V gene (reference sequence). The specimen was central memory CD4+ T cells from blood. The chain has TRBV5-4 and TRBJ2-4; the D is unclear. The origin of this receptor is a man aged 18-30 years in good health. Here the CDR3 reads CASSQEAFNIQYF. The CDR3 DNA sequence: TGCGCCAGCAGCCAAGAAGCCTTTAACATTCAGTACTTC.